Below are 18 T cell receptor beta chains sequenced from a single sample in a study of OX40 agonist ivuxolimab in advanced cancers. Assay used: immunoSEQ multiplex PCR; TCRdb lists only in-frame clones, some missing. Of nearly 50,000 clones in the sample, approximately 91% were seen once. The sample consisted of CD4+ or CD8+ T cells sorted from blood, taken in a trial of the OX40 agonist ivuxolimab. The receptors were sampled from an adult with an advanced solid tumor such as melanoma, head and neck, liver or kidney cancer.

This rearrangement joins TRBV4-2 to TRBJ1-4; no firm D call. The CDR3 has 15 residues. The germline V gene has CDR1 LGHNA and CDR2 YNFKEQ. The V end lost 8 bases, the J end lost 0 bases, and 13 bases lay between the germline ends. The CDR3 DNA follows: TGTGCCAGCCGCGAATTAGCCGCAACTAATGAAAAACTGTTTTTT. It codes for CASRELAATNEKLFF.

The chain carries TRBV20-1 and TRBJ1-2, with D perhaps TRBD1 (6 bases). This CDR3 comprises 9 residues. Trimming removed 5 bases at V and 14 bases at J, with 12 bases between. Germline lookup yields CDR1 DFQATT and CDR2 SNEGSKA (reference sequence). The CDR3 protein is CSAGGLFTF. The CDR3 DNA is TGCAGTGCTGGGGGCTTGTTTACCTTC.

CDR3 amino acids: CASTLGQANTEAFF. In DNA form, the CDR3 reads TGTGCCAGCACCCTTGGACAGGCGAACACTGAAGCTTTCTTT. V gene TRBV11-1 combines with J gene TRBJ1-1; 7 nucleotides line up with TRBD1. Germline lookup yields CDR1 SGHAT and CDR2 FQDESV (reference sequence). The CDR3 extends over 14 amino acids. V was pared by 7 bases and J by 1 base, with 6 bases of the junction left unmatched.

CDR3 residues: CASRGRGEKLFF. The DNA of the CDR3 is TGCGCCAGCAGGGGCCGGGGTGAAAAACTGTTTTTT. The rearrangement joins TRBV5-1 to TRBJ1-4, with D unresolved. Per the germline V gene, CDR1 is SGHRS and CDR2 is YFSETQ. The ends were cut back, 5 bases at V and 7 bases at J, with 9 bases in the middle. This CDR3 contains 12 residues.

This chain uses TRBV5-4 with TRBJ2-7; 7 bases fit TRBD2. CDR1 is SGHNT, CDR2 YYREEE, per germline (reference sequence). J lost 6 bases, V lost 0 bases, and 9 bases had no gene match. CDR3 length: 15 residues. The CDR3, as DNA: TGTGCCAGCAGCTTGGATGCGGGGGTAACGGCCGAGCAGTACGTC. This sequence encodes CASSLDAGVTAEQYV.

The CDR3 region is CATSRDGGEAPSYNEQFF. CDR3 DNA: TGTGCCACCAGCAGAGACGGGGGCGAGGCCCCCTCCTACAATGAGCAGTTCTTC. The rearrangement joins TRBV15 to TRBJ2-1; D possibly uses TRBD1 or TRBD2 (6 bases each). This CDR3 has 18 residues. Germline loops: CDR1 LNHNV, CDR2 YYDKDF (reference sequence). The ends were cut back, 0 bases at V and 0 bases at J, with 15 bases in the middle.

V is TRBV19 and J is TRBJ1-6, with 7 nucleotides matching TRBD1. This CDR3 comprises 14 residues. After removal of 5 bases from V and 11 bases from J, the junction contained 9 bases not matched to a gene. Germline CDR1 and CDR2: LNHDA and SQIVND (reference sequence). CDR3 DNA: TGTGCCAGTAGTCCGCGAGGGGGCGAGGCACCCCTCCACTTT. Its translation: CASSPRGGEAPLHF.

The rearrangement uses TRBV4-1 and TRBJ1-2; D is perhaps TRBD1 (6 bases). Germline CDR1 reads MGHRA; CDR2 reads YSYEKL. CDR3 length equals 18 residues. V lost 0 bases and J lost 4, with 21 bases in between. CDR3 nucleotide sequence: TGCGCCAGCAGCCAAGACCCTTCGGACAGTAATATTCCCTATGGCTACACCTTC. Protein product: CASSQDPSDSNIPYGYTF.

The J gene is TRBJ2-3, the V gene TRBV4-1; D is ambiguous. Trimming removed 1 base from V and 1 base from J, with 6 bases in between. This CDR3 is built from 14 residues. The germline CDR1 and CDR2 sequences are MGHRA and YSYEKL. CDR3 region: CASSQASGTDTQYF. DNA of the CDR3: TGCGCCAGCAGCCAAGCTTCAGGCACAGATACGCAGTATTTT.

The gene calls are TRBV5-1 and TRBJ2-5; D is perhaps TRBD1 or TRBD2 (6 bases each). CDR3 length: 16 amino acids. V was shortened by 0 bases and J by 0 bases, with 12 bases between the two germline ends. Germline V gives CDR1 SGHRS, CDR2 YFSETQ. The CDR3 reads CASSLVGGPDQETQYF. For the CDR3, the DNA is TGCGCCAGCAGCTTGGTAGGGGGGCCAGACCAAGAGACCCAGTACTTC.

The chain carries TRBV27 and TRBJ1-1; 7 bases line up with TRBD1. The germline CDR1 and CDR2 sequences are MNHEY and SMNVEV (reference sequence). The CDR3 has 14 residues. Germline trimming cut 4 bases from V and 1 base from J; bases unmatched to any gene: 3. The CDR3: CASSYAGGNTEAFF. The CDR3 nucleotides are TGTGCCAGCAGTTATGCAGGGGGGAACACTGAAGCTTTCTTT.

In this sample, this clone turned up a few times. The chain recombines TRBV27 with TRBJ2-3; 8 bases are shared with TRBD2. J was trimmed by 5 bases and V by 0 bases; bases with no gene match: 4. Germline-derived CDR1 and CDR2 are MNHEY and SMNVEV (reference sequence). The CDR3 is 15 amino acids. This chain's CDR3 is CASSLSARGGDTQYF. The CDR3 DNA sequence: TGTGCCAGCAGTTTATCGGCCCGGGGGGGAGATACGCAGTATTTT.

The rearrangement joins TRBV2 to TRBJ1-3; D remains ambiguous. Germline CDR1 and CDR2: SNHLY and FYNNEI. V shed 4 bases and J shed 0 bases, with 13 bases lying between them. This CDR3 has 16 amino acids. The CDR3 DNA sequence: TGTGCCAGCAGTGCTAAGGGTGCGATCTCTGGAAACACCATATATTTT. Translating gives CASSAKGAISGNTIYF. Based on the CDR3 plus reference TRBV2 and TRBJ1-3, the full variable domain is EPEVTQTPSHQVTQMGQEVILRCVPISNHLYFYWYRQILGQKVEFLVSFYNNEISEKSEIFDDQFSVERPDGSNFTLKIRSTKLEDSAMYFCASSAKGAISGNTIYFGEGSWLTVV.

V gene TRBV19 combines with J gene TRBJ1-2; weak D call: TRBD1 (5 bases). Trimming removed 5 bases at V and 6 bases at J, with 10 bases between. The CDR3 is 12 amino acids. Germline V gene lookup returns CDR1 LNHDA and CDR2 SQIVND (reference sequence). As DNA, the CDR3 is TGTGCCAGTAGTGCGGGACTGGATGGCTACACCTTC. Its translation is CASSAGLDGYTF.

This chain connects TRBV6-6 to TRBJ2-7; TRBD1 is a possible D gene (6 bases). Trimming stripped 2 bases from V and 5 bases from J, with 10 bases between. Germline V gene lookup returns CDR1 MNHNY and CDR2 SVGAGI (reference sequence). This CDR3 has 13 amino acids. This CDR3 reads CASSYTRGDEQYF. CDR3 in DNA: TGTGCCAGCAGTTACACCAGGGGAGACGAGCAGTACTTC.

This chain uses TRBV5-1 with TRBJ2-5, with D perhaps matching TRBD2 (5 bases). The CDR3 is made up of 14 amino acids. CDR1 is SGHRS and CDR2 is YFSETQ in the germline V gene. V gave up 2 bases and J gave up 4 bases, with 12 bases separating them. CDR3 sequence (DNA): TGCGCCAGCAGCTTTACTAGAGCAAGAGAGACCCAGTACTTC. Protein product: CASSFTRARETQYF.

This chain uses TRBV7-9 with TRBJ1-1; weak D call: TRBD1 (6 bases). The CDR3 is 14 amino acids. Trimming shortened V by 11 bases and J by 7 bases, and 23 bases separated the two germline ends. The germline V gene encodes CDR1 SEHNR and CDR2 FQNEAQ (reference sequence). The CDR3 DNA is TGTGCCCTAGACACCCGCAGGGGTAACGATGAAGCTTTCTTT. As protein: CALDTRRGNDEAFF.

J is TRBJ1-2 and V is TRBV10-2, with TRBD1 matching 9 bases. V lost 2 bases and J lost 4; bases outside the gene matches: 5. Germline assignment: CDR1 WSHSY and CDR2 SAAADI. The CDR3 length is 15 residues. The CDR3 here is CASSEGTGGSYGYTF. CDR3 DNA: TGCGCCAGCAGTGAGGGTACAGGGGGCAGCTATGGCTACACCTTC.